One and the same sample provided the 30 T cell receptor beta chains below, sequenced in a study of T cells expressing NK-cell markers. No DNA is given; TCRdb re-called the 5' RACE reads and lists each CDR3 protein once. This table lists roughly 350,000 distinct CDR3 sequences. Material: blood T cells: a sorted CD56 or NKG2C T cell subset, CD4+ or CD8+ T cells, or bulk PBMC T cells (not recorded which). These TCRs come from a man aged 18 to 69 in good health.

The V gene is TRBV5-6, the J gene TRBJ2-3; TCRdb names TRBD2, which stays unverified in the absence of DNA. This CDR3 region has 15 residues. The V gene's germline CDR1 is SGHDT and CDR2 YYEEEE. This CDR3 is CASSDGTSGPDTQYF.

This sequence joins TRBV4-2 and TRBJ2-3; TCRdb's D gene call, TRBD2, goes unchecked for lack of DNA. Germline V lookup: CDR1 LGHNA, CDR2 YNFKEQ. This CDR3 is built from 15 residues. The CDR3 sequence is CASSQRTSGGAAQYF.

The chain is built from TRBV2 and TRBJ2-1. The V gene's germline CDR1 is SNHLY and CDR2 FYNNEI. This CDR3 is 12 amino acids long. The CDR3 sequence: CASNKGTDEQFF.

The chain recombines TRBV20-1 with TRBJ2-4; TCRdb picks TRBD2, but there is no DNA to check that call. Germline assignment: CDR1 DFQATT and CDR2 SNEGSKA (reference sequence). This CDR3 contains 16 residues. The CDR3 spells CSATKTPSRAKNIQYF.

The chain has TRBV7-2 and TRBJ2-5; lacking DNA, the TRBD2 call made by TCRdb goes unchecked. The CDR3 sequence is 15 residues long. The germline V gene has CDR1 SGHTA and CDR2 FQGNSA. This chain's CDR3 is CASSFPAGIQETQYF. Full variable domain (outside the CDR3, taken from reference TRBV7-2 and TRBJ2-5): GAGVSQSPSNKVTEKGKDVELRCDPISGHTALYWYRQSLGQGLEFLIYFQGNSAPDKSGLPSDRFSAERTGGSVSTLTIQRTQQEDSAVYLCASSFPAGIQETQYFGPGTRLLVL.

V usage is TRBV20-1 and J usage is TRBJ2-1. The CDR3 consists of 16 residues. The germline V gene encodes CDR1 DFQATT and CDR2 SNEGSKA (reference sequence). The CDR3 loop is CSARDRAGSSYNEQFF.

V is TRBV30 and J is TRBJ2-5; the D call from TCRdb, TRBD1, cannot be confirmed without DNA. Germline-derived CDR1 and CDR2 are GTSNPN and SVGIG (reference sequence). The CDR3 has 11 amino acids. The CDR3: CAAGLGETQYF. The variable domain in full, with the rest retrieved from reference TRBV30 and TRBJ2-5, is SQTIHQWPATLVQPVGSPLSLECTVEGTSNPNLYWYRQAAGRGLQLLFYSVGIGQISSEVPQNLSASRPQDRQFILSSKKLLLSDSGFYLCAAGLGETQYFGPGTRLLVL.

The chain is built from TRBV7-2 and TRBJ2-1. Germline CDR1 and CDR2: SGHTA and FQGNSA. This CDR3 is 16 amino acids long. CDR3 in amino acids: CASSLGTARVNNEQFF.

Here the CDR3 reads CASSKPRLPNTGELFF. This rearrangement joins TRBV7-8 to TRBJ2-2. From germline, CDR1 is SGHVS and CDR2 FQNEAQ. The CDR3 has 16 residues.

The genes are TRBV29-1 and TRBJ1-5; TCRdb's D call of TRBD1 is untestable without DNA. Germline V lookup: CDR1 SQVTM, CDR2 ANQGSEA. CDR3 size: 14 residues. The CDR3 protein is CSVASGVNNQPQHF.

The J gene is TRBJ2-3, the V gene TRBV5-4; no DNA is available, so the TRBD1 call from TCRdb remains unchecked. The CDR3 is made up of 14 amino acids. Germline lookup yields CDR1 SGHNT and CDR2 YYREEE (reference sequence). CDR3 region: CASSRTTGADTQYF.

The V gene is TRBV3-1, the J gene TRBJ1-6; TCRdb proposes TRBD1, but this gene call is untestable without DNA. Germline V CDR1 and CDR2: LGHDT, YNNKEL (reference sequence). There are 15 residues in the CDR3. CDR3 sequence reads: CASSLAGITNSPLHF.

The CDR3 is CASSQHPFSEQYF. The genes are TRBV3-1 and TRBJ2-7. CDR3 length: 13 amino acids. Per the germline V gene, CDR1 is LGHDT and CDR2 is YNNKEL (reference sequence).

The J gene is TRBJ2-5, the V gene TRBV9. In germline, CDR1 is SGDLS, CDR2 YYNGEE. The CDR3 loop spans 14 amino acids. CDR3 sequence reads: CASSGGGQLETQYF. The full variable domain, with the rest looked up from reference TRBV9 and TRBJ2-5, is DSGVTQTPKHLITATGQRVTLRCSPRSGDLSVYWYQQSLDQGLQFLIQYYNGEERAKGNILERFSAQQFPDLHSELNLSSLELGDSALYFCASSGGGQLETQYFGPGTRLLVL.

The V call is TRBV29-1, the J call TRBJ2-3. Germline CDR1 and CDR2: SQVTM and ANQGSEA. CDR3 length equals 12 residues. Here the CDR3 reads CSGGYSTDTQYF.

CDR3 residues: CASRHTGELFF. This chain links TRBV6-6 with TRBJ2-2. This CDR3 contains 11 residues. Germline V gene data show CDR1 as MNHNY and CDR2 as SVGAGI (reference sequence).

The rearrangement joins TRBV20-1 to TRBJ2-1; TCRdb proposes TRBD2, but this gene call is untestable without DNA. The germline V gene has CDR1 DFQATT and CDR2 SNEGSKA (reference sequence). CDR3 size: 16 residues. The CDR3 region is CSARDRLAGGWGEQFF.

The V call is TRBV5-8, the J call TRBJ2-5; TCRdb names TRBD2, which stays unverified in the absence of DNA. The CDR3 has 15 amino acids. CDR1 is SGHTS and CDR2 is YDEGEE in the germline V gene. CDR3 protein: CASSFLIAGVKTQYF.

V gene TRBV10-3 combines with J gene TRBJ1-1; TCRdb names TRBD1, which stays unverified in the absence of DNA. There are 16 residues in the CDR3. Germline-derived CDR1 and CDR2 are ENHRY and SYGVKD. CDR3 amino acids: CAISEESGGSNTEAFF.

The chain joins TRBV3-1 to TRBJ2-3; TCRdb's D call of TRBD2 is untestable without DNA. From germline, CDR1 is LGHDT and CDR2 YNNKEL (reference sequence). This CDR3 is built from 16 residues. CDR3 in amino acids: CASSQGLLLSTDTQYF.

The V gene is TRBV20-1, the J gene TRBJ2-7; TCRdb's D call of TRBD2 is untestable without DNA. Looked up from germline, CDR1 is DFQATT and CDR2 is SNEGSKA (reference sequence). This CDR3 spans 13 amino acids. This CDR3 is CSASPREGYEQYF.

CDR3 residues: CASRSATGLAGGFGETQYF. The chain links TRBV6-2 or TRBV6-3 to TRBJ2-5; without DNA, the TCRdb call of TRBD2 cannot be checked. This CDR3 is 19 amino acids long. Germline lookup yields CDR1 MNHEY and CDR2 SVGEGT.

The chain combines TRBV19 with TRBJ2-3; TCRdb indicates TRBD1, and absent DNA this call remains unverified. This CDR3 region has 14 residues. The germline gives CDR1 LNHDA, CDR2 SQIVND (reference sequence). The CDR3 protein is CASKDSGGKDTQYF.

The rearrangement joins TRBV3-1 to TRBJ1-1. The CDR3 has 15 amino acids. Per germline, CDR1 LGHDT and CDR2 YNNKEL (reference sequence). The CDR3 reads CATRAGRLQNTEAFF. Variable domain in full (rest from reference TRBV3-1 and TRBJ1-1): DTAVSQTPKYLVTQMGNDKSIKCEQNLGHDTMYWYKQDSKKFLKIMFSYNNKELIINETVPNRFSPKSPDKAHLNLHINSLELGDSAVYFCATRAGRLQNTEAFFGQGTRLTVV.

The gene calls are TRBV5-1 and TRBJ2-1; TCRdb lists TRBD2, though no DNA is available to test this call. The V gene's germline CDR1 is SGHRS and CDR2 YFSETQ. The CDR3 is made up of 16 amino acids. The CDR3 reads CASSPVGTSGPREQFF.

The J gene is TRBJ2-7, the V gene TRBV18; TCRdb returns TRBD1, unconfirmable since there is no DNA. Germline CDR1 KGHSH, CDR2 LQKENI. The CDR3 is 15 residues long. The CDR3 protein is CASSSLGRGHSEQYF.

This CDR3 is CSVDSGERETQYF. This chain connects TRBV29-1 to TRBJ2-5. The germline gives CDR1 SQVTM, CDR2 ANQGSEA. The CDR3 loop spans 13 amino acids.

This rearrangement joins TRBV3-1 to TRBJ2-7; the TCRdb call, TRBD1, lacks DNA for checking. Germline CDR1 reads LGHDT; CDR2 reads YNNKEL (reference sequence). The CDR3 totals 14 residues. The CDR3 reads CASSVQGGSYEQYF.

The chain is built from TRBV12-5 and TRBJ2-5; TCRdb selects TRBD2, and the lack of DNA leaves this call unchecked. From germline, CDR1 is LGHNT and CDR2 FRNRAP. CDR3 size: 17 residues. The CDR3 sequence: CASAVGLAGSYQETQYF.

The chain links TRBV6-4 to TRBJ2-5; TCRdb's assignment of TRBD2 cannot be checked, as there is no DNA. Germline values: CDR1 MRHNA, CDR2 SNTAGT. The CDR3 is made up of 17 amino acids. This CDR3 reads CASSDSRFVGGEETQYF.